The next 10 T cell receptor beta chains were all read from a single sample in a study of OX40 agonist ivuxolimab in advanced cancers. The assay was immunoSEQ multiplex PCR, and TCRdb's table has in-frame clones only and misses some. The table lists about 64,000 clones, 80% to 90% of them singletons. The source was CD4+ or CD8+ T cells sorted from blood, collected in a trial of the OX40 agonist ivuxolimab. The source is an adult with an advanced solid tumor such as melanoma, head and neck, liver or kidney cancer.

The table lists this clone with a few counts. The chain carries TRBV30 and TRBJ1-1, with D unresolved. V shed 0 bases and J shed 4 bases, with 9 bases lying between them. The CDR3 is made up of 13 amino acids. The germline V gene encodes CDR1 GTSNPN and CDR2 SVGIG (reference sequence). CDR3: CAWSVFGLTEAFF. The CDR3 region has the DNA TGTGCCTGGAGTGTATTCGGTCTCACTGAAGCTTTCTTT.

This chain uses TRBV29-1 with TRBJ2-1; possibly TRBD2 for D (5 bases). Germline lookup yields CDR1 SQVTM and CDR2 ANQGSEA. V was pared by 7 bases and J by 1 base, with 8 bases between. The CDR3 loop spans 12 amino acids. The chain's CDR3 is CSAAGSYNEQFF. The CDR3 bases are TGCAGCGCTGCGGGTTCCTACAATGAGCAGTTCTTC.

This rearrangement joins TRBV11-3 to TRBJ2-3; D is undetermined. From germline, CDR1 is SGHNT and CDR2 YENEEA. The CDR3 spans 13 residues. With 1 base removed from V and 6 bases from J, the gap between germline ends came to 8 bases. The CDR3 loop reads CASSLGPRDTQYF. The DNA of the CDR3 is TGTGCCAGCAGCTTAGGCCCCCGGGATACGCAGTATTTT.

The V gene is TRBV28, the J gene TRBJ1-5; D gene unclear. There are 16 residues in the CDR3. V was cut by 6 bases and J by 0 bases, with 15 bases left in between. Germline V CDR1 and CDR2: MDHEN, SYDVKM. The CDR3 DNA reads as TGTGCCAGCAGCCCCCTTTTAGGCGATAGCAATCAGCCCCAGCATTTT. This sequence encodes CASSPLLGDSNQPQHF. Supplemented by reference TRBV28 and TRBJ1-5, the full variable domain reads DVKVTQSSRYLVKRTGEKVFLECVQDMDHENMFWYRQDPGLGLRLIYFSYDVKMKEKGDIPEGYSVSREKKERFSLILESASTNQTSMYLCASSPLLGDSNQPQHFGDGTRLSIL.

V usage is TRBV19 and J usage is TRBJ1-1, with a weak D call TRBD1 (5 bases). V dropped 3 bases and J dropped 3 bases, with 14 bases sitting between them. Germline CDR1 LNHDA, CDR2 SQIVND (reference sequence). This CDR3 spans 15 amino acids. CDR3 bases: TGTGCCAGTAGTATGGGGTACGGGGCAGACACTGAAGCTTTCTTT. As protein: CASSMGYGADTEAFF.

This clone was counted a few times. This chain connects TRBV19 to TRBJ1-1, with no clear D. This CDR3 contains 13 residues. The ends were cut back, 1 base at V and 1 base at J, with 4 bases in the middle. Germline assignment: CDR1 LNHDA and CDR2 SQIVND (reference sequence). The CDR3, as DNA: TGTGCCAGTAGTATAGGGGAGAACACTGAAGCTTTCTTT. This gives the protein CASSIGENTEAFF.

About this clone: Distinct nucleotide sequences in the sample also encode this CDR3. The genes are TRBV7-2 and TRBJ2-1; D is possibly TRBD1 (5 bases). V shed 3 bases and J shed 2 bases, with 5 bases lying between them. The CDR3 is 13 amino acids. The germline gives CDR1 SGHTA, CDR2 FQGNSA. CDR3 sequence (DNA): TGTGCCAGCAGCTTGGGGCCCTACAATGAGCAGTTCTTC. Its translation is CASSLGPYNEQFF.

This clone was found a few times. J is TRBJ2-3 and V is TRBV11-2; D gene unclear. The V end lost 1 base, the J end lost 2 bases, and 13 bases lay between the germline ends. Per the germline V gene, CDR1 is SGHAT and CDR2 is FQNNGV. This CDR3 region has 16 residues. Written as DNA, the CDR3 is TGTGCCAGCAGCTTAGCCCCGCCATCTCCCACAGATACGCAGTATTTT. This encodes CASSLAPPSPTDTQYF. The full variable domain, in which reference TRBV11-2 and TRBJ2-3 provide the parts outside the CDR3, is EAGVAQSPRYKIIEKRQSVAFWCNPISGHATLYWYQQILGQGPKLLIQFQNNGVVDDSQLPKDRFSAERLKGVDSTLKIQPAKLEDSAVYLCASSLAPPSPTDTQYFGPGTRLTVL.

The chain joins TRBV18 to TRBJ1-1, with 9 bases fitting TRBD1. The CDR3 runs to 15 residues. The V gene end was trimmed by 5 bases and the J gene end by 0 bases; junction bases not matched to a gene: 4. CDR1 is KGHSH, CDR2 LQKENI, per germline. Here the CDR3 DNA reads TGTGCCAGCTCAGCGGGACAGGGAATGAACACTGAAGCTTTCTTT. Protein: CASSAGQGMNTEAFF.

The chain combines TRBV29-1 with TRBJ2-2; 7 positions match TRBD1. V dropped 6 bases and J dropped 1; count of bases not matched to a gene: 5. There are 14 residues in the CDR3. Germline V lookup: CDR1 SQVTM, CDR2 ANQGSEA. The DNA for the CDR3 is TGCAGCGTAGGAAACAGGGGGAACACCGGGGAGCTGTTTTTT. It yields the protein CSVGNRGNTGELFF.